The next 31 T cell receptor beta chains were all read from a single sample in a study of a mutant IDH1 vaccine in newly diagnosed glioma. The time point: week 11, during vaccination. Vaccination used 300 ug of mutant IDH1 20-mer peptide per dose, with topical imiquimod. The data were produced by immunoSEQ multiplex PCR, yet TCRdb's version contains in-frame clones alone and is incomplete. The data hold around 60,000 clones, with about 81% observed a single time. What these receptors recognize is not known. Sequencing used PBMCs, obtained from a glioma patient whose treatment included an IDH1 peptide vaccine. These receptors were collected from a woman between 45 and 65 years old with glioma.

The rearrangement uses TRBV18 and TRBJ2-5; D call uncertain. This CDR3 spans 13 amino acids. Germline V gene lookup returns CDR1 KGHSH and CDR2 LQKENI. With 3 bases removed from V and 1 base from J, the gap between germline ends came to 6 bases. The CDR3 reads CASSPVLQETQYF. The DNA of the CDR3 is TGTGCCAGCTCACCGGTACTCCAAGAGACCCAGTACTTC.

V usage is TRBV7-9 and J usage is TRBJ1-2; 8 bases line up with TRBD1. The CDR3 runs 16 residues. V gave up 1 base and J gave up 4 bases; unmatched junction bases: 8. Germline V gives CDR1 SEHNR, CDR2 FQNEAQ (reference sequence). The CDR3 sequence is CASSLVGAGGSYGYTF. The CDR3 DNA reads TGTGCCAGCAGCTTAGTTGGTGCAGGGGGCTCCTATGGCTACACCTTC. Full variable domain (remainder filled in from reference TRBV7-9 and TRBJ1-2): DTGVSQNPRHKITKRGQNVTFRCDPISEHNRLYWYRQTLGQGPEFLTYFQNEAQLEKSRLLSDRFSAERPKGSFSTLEIQRTEQGDSAMYLCASSLVGAGGSYGYTFGSGTRLTVV.

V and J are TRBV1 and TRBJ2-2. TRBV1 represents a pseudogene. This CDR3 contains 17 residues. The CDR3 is CTSSQVVERGEHRGAVF. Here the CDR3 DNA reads TGCACCAGCAGCCAAGTCGTAGAGAGGGGCGAACACCGGGGAGCTGTTTTT.

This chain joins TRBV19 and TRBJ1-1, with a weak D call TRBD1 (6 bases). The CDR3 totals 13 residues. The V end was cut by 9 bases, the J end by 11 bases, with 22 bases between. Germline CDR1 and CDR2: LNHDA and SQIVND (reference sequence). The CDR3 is CASHVTGTLLAFF. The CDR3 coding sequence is TGTGCCAGCCATGTTACCGGGACATTATTGGCTTTCTTT.

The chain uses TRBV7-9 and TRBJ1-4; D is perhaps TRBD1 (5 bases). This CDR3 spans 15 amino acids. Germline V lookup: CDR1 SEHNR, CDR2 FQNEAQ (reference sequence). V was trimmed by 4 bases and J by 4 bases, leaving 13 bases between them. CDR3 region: CASSSPRTINEKLFF. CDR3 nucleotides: TGTGCCAGCAGCTCCCCGCGGACAATTAATGAAAAACTGTTTTTT.

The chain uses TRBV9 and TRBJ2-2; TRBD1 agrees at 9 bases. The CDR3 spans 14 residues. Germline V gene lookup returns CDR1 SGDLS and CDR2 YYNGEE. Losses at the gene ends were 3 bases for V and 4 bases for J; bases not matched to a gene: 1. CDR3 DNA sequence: TGTGCCAGCAGCGCGGGACAGGGCACCGGGGAGCTGTTTTTT. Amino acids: CASSAGQGTGELFF. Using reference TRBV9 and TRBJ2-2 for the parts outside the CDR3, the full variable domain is DSGVTQTPKHLITATGQRVTLRCSPRSGDLSVYWYQQSLDQGLQFLIQYYNGEERAKGNILERFSAQQFPDLHSELNLSSLELGDSALYFCASSAGQGTGELFFGEGSRLTVL.

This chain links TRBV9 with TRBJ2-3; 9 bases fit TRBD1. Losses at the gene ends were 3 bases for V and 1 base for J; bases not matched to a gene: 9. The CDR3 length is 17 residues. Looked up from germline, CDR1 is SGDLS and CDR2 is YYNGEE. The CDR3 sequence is CASSERWTGAGTDTQYF. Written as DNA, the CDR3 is TGTGCCAGCAGCGAGAGGTGGACAGGGGCTGGCACAGATACGCAGTATTTT.

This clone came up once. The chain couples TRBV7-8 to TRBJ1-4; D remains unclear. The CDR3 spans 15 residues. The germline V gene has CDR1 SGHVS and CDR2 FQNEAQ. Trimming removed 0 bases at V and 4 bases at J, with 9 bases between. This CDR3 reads CASSLAPTINEKLFF. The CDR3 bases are TGTGCCAGCAGCTTAGCCCCGACAATTAATGAAAAACTGTTTTTT.

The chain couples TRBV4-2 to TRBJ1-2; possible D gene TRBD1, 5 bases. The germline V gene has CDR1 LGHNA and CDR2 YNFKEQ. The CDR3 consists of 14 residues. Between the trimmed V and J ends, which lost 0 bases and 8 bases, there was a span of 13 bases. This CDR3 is CASSQDGGLGGYTF. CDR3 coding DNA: TGTGCCAGCAGCCAAGACGGGGGGTTGGGGGGCTACACCTTC.

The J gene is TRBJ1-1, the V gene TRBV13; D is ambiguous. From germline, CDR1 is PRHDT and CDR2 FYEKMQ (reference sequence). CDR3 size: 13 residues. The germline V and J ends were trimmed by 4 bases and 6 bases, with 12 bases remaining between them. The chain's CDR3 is CASSSSTAPEAFF. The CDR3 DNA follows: TGTGCCAGCAGCTCTTCGACGGCCCCTGAAGCTTTCTTT.

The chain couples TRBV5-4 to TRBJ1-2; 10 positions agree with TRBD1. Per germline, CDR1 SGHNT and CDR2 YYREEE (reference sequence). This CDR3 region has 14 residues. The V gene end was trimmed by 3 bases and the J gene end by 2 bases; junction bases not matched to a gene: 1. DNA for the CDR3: TGTGCCAGCAGCTCGGACAGGGGGAACTATGGCTACACCTTC. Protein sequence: CASSSDRGNYGYTF.

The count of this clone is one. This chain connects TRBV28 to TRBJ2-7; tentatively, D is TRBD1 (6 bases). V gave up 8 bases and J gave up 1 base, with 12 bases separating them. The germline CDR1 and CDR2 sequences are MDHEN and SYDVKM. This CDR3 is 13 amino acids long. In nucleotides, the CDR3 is TGTGCCAGCGGAGAGACAGGATCCTACGAGCAGTACTTC. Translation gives CASGETGSYEQYF.

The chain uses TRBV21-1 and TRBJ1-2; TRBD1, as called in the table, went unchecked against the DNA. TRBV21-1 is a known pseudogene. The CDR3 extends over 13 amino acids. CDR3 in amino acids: CASSPRVGYGYTF. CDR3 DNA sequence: TGTGCCAGCAGCCCCAGGGTTGGGTATGGCTACACCTTC.

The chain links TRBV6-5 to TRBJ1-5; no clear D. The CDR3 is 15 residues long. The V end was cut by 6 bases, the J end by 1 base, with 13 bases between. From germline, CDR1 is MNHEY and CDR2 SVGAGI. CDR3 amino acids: CASSTGLSSNQPQHF. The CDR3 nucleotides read TGTGCCAGCAGCACGGGTTTGTCGAGCAATCAGCCCCAGCATTTT.

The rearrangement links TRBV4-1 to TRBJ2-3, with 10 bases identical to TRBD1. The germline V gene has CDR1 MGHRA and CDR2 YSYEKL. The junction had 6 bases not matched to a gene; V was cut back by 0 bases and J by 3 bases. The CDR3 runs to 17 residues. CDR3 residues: CASSQDRTGGVTDTQYF. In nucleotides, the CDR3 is TGCGCCAGCAGCCAAGATAGGACAGGGGGTGTGACAGATACGCAGTATTTT.

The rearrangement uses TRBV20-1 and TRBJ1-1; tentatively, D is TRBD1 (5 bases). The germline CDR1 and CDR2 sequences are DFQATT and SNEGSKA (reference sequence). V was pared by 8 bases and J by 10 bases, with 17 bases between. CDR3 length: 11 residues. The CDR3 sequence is CSTLKGPGAFF. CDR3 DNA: TGCAGTACCTTAAAGGGGCCCGGAGCTTTCTTT.

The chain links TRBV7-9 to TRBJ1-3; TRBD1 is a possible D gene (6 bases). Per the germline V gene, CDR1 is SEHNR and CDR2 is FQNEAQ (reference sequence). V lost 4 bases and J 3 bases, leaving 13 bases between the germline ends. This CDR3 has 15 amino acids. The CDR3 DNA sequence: TGTGCCAGCAGCTCCGGGGGCGCGTATGGAAACACCATATATTTT. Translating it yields CASSSGGAYGNTIYF.

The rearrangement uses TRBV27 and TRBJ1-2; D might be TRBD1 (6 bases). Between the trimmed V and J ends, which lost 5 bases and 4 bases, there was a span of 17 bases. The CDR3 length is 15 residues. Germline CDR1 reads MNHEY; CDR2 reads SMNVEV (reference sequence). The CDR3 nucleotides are TGTGCCAGCAGTCCGCTTGGGGGGGGCTCCTATGGCTACACCTTC. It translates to CASSPLGGGSYGYTF.

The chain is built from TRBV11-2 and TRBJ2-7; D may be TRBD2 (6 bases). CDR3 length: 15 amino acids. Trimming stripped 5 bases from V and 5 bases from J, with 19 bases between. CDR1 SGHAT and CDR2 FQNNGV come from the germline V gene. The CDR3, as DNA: TGTGCCAGCAGCCCCACGTACCCCCCGGGGGACGAGCAGTACTTC. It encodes CASSPTYPPGDEQYF.

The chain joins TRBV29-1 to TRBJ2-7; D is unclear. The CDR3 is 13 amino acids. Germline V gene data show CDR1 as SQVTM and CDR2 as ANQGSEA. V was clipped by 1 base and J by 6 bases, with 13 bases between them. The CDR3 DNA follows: TGCAGCGTTGAAGCCCTAAGTGGTGGCGAGCAGTACTTC. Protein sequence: CSVEALSGGEQYF.

CDR3 nucleotides: TGCGCCAGCAGCTTGGGACAGACGAACACCGGGGAGCTGTTTTTT. Its translation: CASSLGQTNTGELFF. The chain uses TRBV5-1 and TRBJ2-2, with D perhaps TRBD1 (5 bases). Trimming shortened V by 0 bases and J by 0 bases, and 6 bases separated the two germline ends. CDR3 length equals 15 residues. CDR1 and CDR2 (germline): SGHRS, YFSETQ.

As DNA, the CDR3 is TGTGCCAGCAGTTTACTCGGCACAGATACGCAGTATTTT. Encoded protein: CASSLLGTDTQYF. The rearrangement links TRBV27 to TRBJ2-3; D gene unclear. The CDR3 has 13 amino acids. The germline V gene has CDR1 MNHEY and CDR2 SMNVEV (reference sequence). The V gene lost 2 bases and the J gene lost 1 base, with 4 bases spanning the gap.

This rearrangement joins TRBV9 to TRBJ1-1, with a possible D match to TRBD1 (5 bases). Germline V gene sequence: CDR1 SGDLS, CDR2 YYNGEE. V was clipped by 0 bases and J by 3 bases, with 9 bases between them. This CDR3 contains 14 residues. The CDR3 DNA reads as TGTGCCAGCAGCGTAGATCAGGGCCACACTGAAGCTTTCTTT. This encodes CASSVDQGHTEAFF.

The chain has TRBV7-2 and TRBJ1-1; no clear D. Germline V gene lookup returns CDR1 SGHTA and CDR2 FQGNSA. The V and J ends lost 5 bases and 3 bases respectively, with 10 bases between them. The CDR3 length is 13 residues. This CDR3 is CASSRKLDTEAFF. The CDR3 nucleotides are TGTGCCAGCAGCCGCAAACTGGACACTGAAGCTTTCTTT.

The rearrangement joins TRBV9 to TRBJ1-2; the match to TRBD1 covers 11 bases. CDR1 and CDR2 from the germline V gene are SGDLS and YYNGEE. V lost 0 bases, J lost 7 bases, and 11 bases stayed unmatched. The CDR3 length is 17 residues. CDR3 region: CASSVGTGGVISGGYTF. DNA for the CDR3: TGTGCCAGCAGCGTAGGGACAGGGGGCGTTATAAGTGGTGGCTACACCTTC.

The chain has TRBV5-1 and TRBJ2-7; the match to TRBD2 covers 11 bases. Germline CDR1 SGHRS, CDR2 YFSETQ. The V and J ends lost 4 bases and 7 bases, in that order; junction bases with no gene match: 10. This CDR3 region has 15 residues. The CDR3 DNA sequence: TGCGCCAGCAGCACGCTACTAGCGGGGGCGGGGGAGCAGTACTTC. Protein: CASSTLLAGAGEQYF.

The CDR3 nucleotides read TGTGCCAGCAGCCCGTCGGGGGGACAGGCCAGGGAAAAACTGTTTTTT. It encodes CASSPSGGQAREKLFF. The J gene is TRBJ1-4, the V gene TRBV9, with 8 bases identical to TRBD1. CDR1 is SGDLS, CDR2 YYNGEE, per germline. V trimming: 4 bases; J trimming: 8 bases; junction bases outside the gene matches: 13. There are 16 residues in the CDR3.

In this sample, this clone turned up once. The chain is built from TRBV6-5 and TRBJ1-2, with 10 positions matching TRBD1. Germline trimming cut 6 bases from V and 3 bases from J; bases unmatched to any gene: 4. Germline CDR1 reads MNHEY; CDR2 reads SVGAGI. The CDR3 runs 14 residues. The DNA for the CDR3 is TGTGCCAGCAGCCGACAGGGGGCGGACTATGGCTACACCTTC. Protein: CASSRQGADYGYTF.

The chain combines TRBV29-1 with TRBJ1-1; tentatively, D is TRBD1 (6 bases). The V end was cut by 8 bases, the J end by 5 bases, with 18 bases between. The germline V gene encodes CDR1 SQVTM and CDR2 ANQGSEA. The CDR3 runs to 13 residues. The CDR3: CSPERGGGTEAFF. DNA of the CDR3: TGCAGCCCCGAGAGGGGAGGGGGTACTGAAGCTTTCTTT.

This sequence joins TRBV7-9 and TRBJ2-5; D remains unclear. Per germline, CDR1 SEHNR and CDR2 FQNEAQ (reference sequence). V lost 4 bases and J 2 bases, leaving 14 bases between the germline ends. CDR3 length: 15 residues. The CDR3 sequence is CASSSLDGSQETQYF. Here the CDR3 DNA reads TGTGCCAGCAGCTCCCTCGACGGTTCACAAGAGACCCAGTACTTC.

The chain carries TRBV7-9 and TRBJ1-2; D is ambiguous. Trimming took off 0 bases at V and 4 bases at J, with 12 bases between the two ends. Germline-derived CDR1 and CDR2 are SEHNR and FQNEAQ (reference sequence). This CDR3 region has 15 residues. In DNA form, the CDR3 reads TGTGCCAGCAGCTTAGCCGGCAGCCGTACCTATGGCTACACCTTC. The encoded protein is CASSLAGSRTYGYTF.